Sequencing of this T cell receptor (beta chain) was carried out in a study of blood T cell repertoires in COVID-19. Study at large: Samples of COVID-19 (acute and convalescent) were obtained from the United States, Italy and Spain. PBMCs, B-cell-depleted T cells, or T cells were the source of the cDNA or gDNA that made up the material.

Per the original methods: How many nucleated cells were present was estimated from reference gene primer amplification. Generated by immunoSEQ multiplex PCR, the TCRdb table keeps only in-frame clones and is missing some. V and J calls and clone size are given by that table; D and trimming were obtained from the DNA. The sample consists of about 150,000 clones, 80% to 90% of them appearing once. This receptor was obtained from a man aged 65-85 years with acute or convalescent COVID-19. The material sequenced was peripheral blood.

This chain's CDR3 is CASSSQMNTEAFF. DNA of the CDR3: TGTGCCAGCAGCTCCCAGATGAACACTGAAGCTTTCTTT. This chain joins TRBV7-2 and TRBJ1-1; no clear D. The CDR3 sequence is 13 residues long. V lost 4 bases, J lost 0 bases, and 6 bases lay in between. Per the germline V gene, CDR1 is SGHTA and CDR2 is FQGNSA.